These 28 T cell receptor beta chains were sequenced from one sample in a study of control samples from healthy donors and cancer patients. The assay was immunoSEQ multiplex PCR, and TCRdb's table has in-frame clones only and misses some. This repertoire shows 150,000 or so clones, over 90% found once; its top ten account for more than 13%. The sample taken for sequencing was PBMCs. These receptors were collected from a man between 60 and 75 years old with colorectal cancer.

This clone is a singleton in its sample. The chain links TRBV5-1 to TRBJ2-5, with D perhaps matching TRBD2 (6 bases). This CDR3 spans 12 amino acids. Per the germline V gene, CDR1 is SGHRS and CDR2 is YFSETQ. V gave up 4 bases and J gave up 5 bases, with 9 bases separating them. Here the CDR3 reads CASSPEGETQYF. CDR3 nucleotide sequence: TGCGCCAGCAGCCCGGAGGGGGAGACCCAGTACTTC. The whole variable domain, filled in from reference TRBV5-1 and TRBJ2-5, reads KAGVTQTPRYLIKTRGQQVTLSCSPISGHRSVSWYQQTPGQGLQFLFEYFSETQRNKGNFPGRFSGRQFSNSRSEMNVSTLELGDSALYLCASSPEGETQYFGPGTRLLVL.

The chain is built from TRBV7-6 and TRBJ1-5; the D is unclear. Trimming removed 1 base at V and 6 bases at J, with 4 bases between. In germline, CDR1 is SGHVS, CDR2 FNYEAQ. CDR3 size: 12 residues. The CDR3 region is CASSLEGQPQHF. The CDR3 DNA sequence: TGTGCCAGCAGCTTAGAGGGTCAGCCCCAGCATTTT.

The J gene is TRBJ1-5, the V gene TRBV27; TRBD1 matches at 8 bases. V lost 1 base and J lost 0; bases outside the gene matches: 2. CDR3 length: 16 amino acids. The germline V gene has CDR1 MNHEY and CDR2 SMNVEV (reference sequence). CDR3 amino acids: CASSLFGQGSNQPQHF. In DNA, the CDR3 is TGTGCCAGCAGTTTATTCGGACAGGGTAGCAATCAGCCCCAGCATTTT.

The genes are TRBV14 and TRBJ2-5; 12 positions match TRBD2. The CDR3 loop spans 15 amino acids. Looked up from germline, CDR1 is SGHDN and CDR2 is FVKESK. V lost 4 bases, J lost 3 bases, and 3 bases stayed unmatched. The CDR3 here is CASSRASGGEETQYF. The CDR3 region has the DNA TGTGCCAGCAGCCGGGCTAGCGGGGGGGAAGAGACCCAGTACTTC. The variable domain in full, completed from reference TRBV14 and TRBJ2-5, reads EAGVTQFPSHSVIEKGQTVTLRCDPISGHDNLYWYRRVMGKEIKFLLHFVKESKQDESGMPNNRFLAERTGGTYSTLKVQPAELEDSGVYFCASSRASGGEETQYFGPGTRLLVL.

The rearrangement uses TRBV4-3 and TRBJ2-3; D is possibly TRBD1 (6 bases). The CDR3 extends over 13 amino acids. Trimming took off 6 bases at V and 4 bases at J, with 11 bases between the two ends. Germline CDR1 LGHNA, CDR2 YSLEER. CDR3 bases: TGCGCCAGCAGACCAACAGGGTCAGATACGCAGTATTTT. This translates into CASRPTGSDTQYF.

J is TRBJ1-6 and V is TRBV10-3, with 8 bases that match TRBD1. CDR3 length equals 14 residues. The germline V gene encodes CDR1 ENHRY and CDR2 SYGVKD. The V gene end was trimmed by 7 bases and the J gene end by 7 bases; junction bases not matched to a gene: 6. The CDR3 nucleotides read TGTGCCATCACTGCCGGGACAGGCAATTCACCCCTCCACTTT. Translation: CAITAGTGNSPLHF.

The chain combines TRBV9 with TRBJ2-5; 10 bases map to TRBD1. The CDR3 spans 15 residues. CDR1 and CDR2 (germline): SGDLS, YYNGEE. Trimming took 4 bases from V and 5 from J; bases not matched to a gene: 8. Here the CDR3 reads CASSSRTGGAETQYF. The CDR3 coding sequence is TGTGCCAGCAGCTCCCGGACAGGGGGGGCGGAGACCCAGTACTTC. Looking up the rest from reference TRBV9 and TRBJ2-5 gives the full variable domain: DSGVTQTPKHLITATGQRVTLRCSPRSGDLSVYWYQQSLDQGLQFLIQYYNGEERAKGNILERFSAQQFPDLHSELNLSSLELGDSALYFCASSSRTGGAETQYFGPGTRLLVL.

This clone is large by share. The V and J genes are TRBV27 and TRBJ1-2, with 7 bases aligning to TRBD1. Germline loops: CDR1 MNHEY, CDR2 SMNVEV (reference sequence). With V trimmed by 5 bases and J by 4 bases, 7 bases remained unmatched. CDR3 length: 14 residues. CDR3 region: CASSPSTGVYGYTF. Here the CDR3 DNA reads TGTGCCAGCAGTCCATCCACAGGGGTCTATGGCTACACCTTC.

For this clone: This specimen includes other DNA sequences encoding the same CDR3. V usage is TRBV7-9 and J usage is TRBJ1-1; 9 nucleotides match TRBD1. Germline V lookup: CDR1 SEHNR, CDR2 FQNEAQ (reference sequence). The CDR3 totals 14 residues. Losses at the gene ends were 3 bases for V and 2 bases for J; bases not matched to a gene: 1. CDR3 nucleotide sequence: TGTGCCAGCAGCTTGGGACAGGGAAACACTGAAGCTTTCTTT. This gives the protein CASSLGQGNTEAFF.

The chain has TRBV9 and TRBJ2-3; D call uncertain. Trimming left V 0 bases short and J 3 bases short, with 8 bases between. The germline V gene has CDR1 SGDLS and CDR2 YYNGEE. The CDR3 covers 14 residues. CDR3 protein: CASSVGLGTDTQYF. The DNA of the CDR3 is TGTGCCAGCAGCGTAGGACTTGGAACAGATACGCAGTATTTT.

The CDR3 DNA follows: TGTGCCACCAGTTGGGGTAGCGACCTTTACAATGAGCAGTTCTTC. Amino acid sequence: CATSWGSDLYNEQFF. The chain has TRBV24-1 and TRBJ2-1, with a tentative D call TRBD2 (5 bases). The CDR3 totals 15 residues. V lost 6 bases and J lost 4, with 15 bases in between. The germline CDR1 and CDR2 sequences are KGHDR and SFDVKD.

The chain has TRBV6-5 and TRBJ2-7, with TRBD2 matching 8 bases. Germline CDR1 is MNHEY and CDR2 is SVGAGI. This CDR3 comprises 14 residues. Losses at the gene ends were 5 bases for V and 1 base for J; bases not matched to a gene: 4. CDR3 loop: CASSPRGGSYEQYF. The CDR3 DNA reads TGTGCCAGCAGTCCCCGGGGGGGGTCCTACGAGCAGTACTTC.

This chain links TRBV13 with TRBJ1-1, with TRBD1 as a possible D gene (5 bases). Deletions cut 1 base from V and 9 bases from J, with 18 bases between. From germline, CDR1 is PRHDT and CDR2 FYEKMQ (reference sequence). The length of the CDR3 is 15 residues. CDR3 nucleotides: TGTGCCAGCAGCTTAGAAGGCAGGGAGGTTAGTAAAGCTTTCTTT. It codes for CASSLEGREVSKAFF.

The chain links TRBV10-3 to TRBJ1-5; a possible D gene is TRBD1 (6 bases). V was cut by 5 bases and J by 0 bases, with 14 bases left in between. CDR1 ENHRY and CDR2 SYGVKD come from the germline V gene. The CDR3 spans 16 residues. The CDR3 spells CAISSTTGNSNQPQHF. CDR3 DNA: TGTGCCATCAGTTCTACGACAGGTAATAGCAATCAGCCCCAGCATTTT.

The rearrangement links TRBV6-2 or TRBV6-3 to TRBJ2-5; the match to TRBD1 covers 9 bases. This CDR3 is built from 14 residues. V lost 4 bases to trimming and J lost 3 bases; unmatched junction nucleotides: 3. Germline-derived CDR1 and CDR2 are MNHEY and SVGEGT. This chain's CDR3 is CASSLWTGEETQYF. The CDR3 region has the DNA TGTGCCAGCAGTTTATGGACAGGGGAAGAGACCCAGTACTTC.

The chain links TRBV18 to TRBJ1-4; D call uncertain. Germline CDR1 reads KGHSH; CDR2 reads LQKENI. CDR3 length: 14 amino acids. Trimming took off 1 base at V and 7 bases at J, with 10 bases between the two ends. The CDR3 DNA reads TGTGCCAGCTCACCACAAGGGTGGAGTGAAAAACTGTTTTTT. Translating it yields CASSPQGWSEKLFF.

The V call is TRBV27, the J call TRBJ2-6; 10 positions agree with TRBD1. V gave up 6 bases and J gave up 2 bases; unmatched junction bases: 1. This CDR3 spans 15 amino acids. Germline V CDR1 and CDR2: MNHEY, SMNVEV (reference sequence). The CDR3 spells CASRTGGAGANVLTF. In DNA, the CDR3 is TGTGCCAGCAGGACAGGGGGCGCTGGGGCCAACGTCCTGACTTTC.

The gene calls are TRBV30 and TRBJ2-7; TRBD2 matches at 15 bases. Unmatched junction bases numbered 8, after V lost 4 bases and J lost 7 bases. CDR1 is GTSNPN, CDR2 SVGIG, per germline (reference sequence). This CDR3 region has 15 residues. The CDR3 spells CAWTRTSGGVVEQYF. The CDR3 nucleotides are TGTGCCTGGACTAGGACTAGCGGGGGGGTTGTAGAGCAGTACTTC.

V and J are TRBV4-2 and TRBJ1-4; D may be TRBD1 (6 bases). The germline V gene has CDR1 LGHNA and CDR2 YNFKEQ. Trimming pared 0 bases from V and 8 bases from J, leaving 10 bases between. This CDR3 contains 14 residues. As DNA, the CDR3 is TGTGCCAGCAGCCAAGAGGGGGCCCGCGAAAAACTGTTTTTT. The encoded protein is CASSQEGAREKLFF.

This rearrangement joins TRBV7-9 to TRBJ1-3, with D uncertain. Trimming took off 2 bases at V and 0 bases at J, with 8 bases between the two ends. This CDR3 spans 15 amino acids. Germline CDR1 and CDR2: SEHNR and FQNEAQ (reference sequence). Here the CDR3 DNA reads TGTGCCAGCAGCTTACGGGCTAGCTCTGGAAACACCATATATTTT. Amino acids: CASSLRASSGNTIYF.

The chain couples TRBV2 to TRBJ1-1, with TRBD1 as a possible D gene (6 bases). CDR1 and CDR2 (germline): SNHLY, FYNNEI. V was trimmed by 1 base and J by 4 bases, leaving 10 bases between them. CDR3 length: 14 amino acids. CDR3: CASSEGQEITEAFF. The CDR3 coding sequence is TGTGCCAGCAGTGAAGGACAGGAAATCACTGAAGCTTTCTTT.

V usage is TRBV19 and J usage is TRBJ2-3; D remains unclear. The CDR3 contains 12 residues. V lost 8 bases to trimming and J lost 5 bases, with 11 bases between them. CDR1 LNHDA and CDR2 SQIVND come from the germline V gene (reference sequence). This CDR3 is CASGEKQDTQYF. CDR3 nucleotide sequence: TGTGCCAGTGGCGAGAAGCAAGATACGCAGTATTTT. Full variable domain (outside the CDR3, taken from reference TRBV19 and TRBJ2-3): DGGITQSPKYLFRKEGQNVTLSCEQNLNHDAMYWYRQDPGQGLRLIYYSQIVNDFQKGDIAEGYSVSREKKESFPLTVTSAQKNPTAFYLCASGEKQDTQYFGPGTRLTVL.

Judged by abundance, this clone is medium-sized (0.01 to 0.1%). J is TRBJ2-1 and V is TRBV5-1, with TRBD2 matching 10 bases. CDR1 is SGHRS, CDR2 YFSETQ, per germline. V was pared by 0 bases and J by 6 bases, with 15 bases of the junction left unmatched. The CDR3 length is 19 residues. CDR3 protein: CASSLVGAGGLWTANEQFF. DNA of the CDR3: TGCGCCAGCAGCTTGGTCGGAGCGGGGGGGCTTTGGACCGCCAATGAGCAGTTCTTC.

CDR3 DNA sequence: TGTGCCAGCAGCTTGGGGACAGCCGAAGAGACCCAGTACTTC. This codes for CASSLGTAEETQYF. V is TRBV5-6 and J is TRBJ2-5, with a possible D match to TRBD1 (6 bases). The germline CDR1 and CDR2 sequences are SGHDT and YYEEEE. V lost 0 bases, J lost 3 bases, and 9 bases lay in between. This CDR3 has 14 amino acids.

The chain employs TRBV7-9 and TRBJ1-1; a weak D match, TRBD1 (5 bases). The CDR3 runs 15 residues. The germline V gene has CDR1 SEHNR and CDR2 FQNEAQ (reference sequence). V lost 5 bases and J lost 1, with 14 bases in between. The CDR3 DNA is TGTGCCAGCAGCCCCTCGGGACTTTCGAACACTGAAGCTTTCTTT. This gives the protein CASSPSGLSNTEAFF.

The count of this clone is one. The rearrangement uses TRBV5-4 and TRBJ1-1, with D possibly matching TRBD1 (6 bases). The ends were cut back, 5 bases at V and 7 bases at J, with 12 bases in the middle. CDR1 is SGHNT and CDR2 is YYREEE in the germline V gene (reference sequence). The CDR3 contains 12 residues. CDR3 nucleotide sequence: TGTGCCAGCAGTCGCTCGACAGGTGAAGCTTTCTTT. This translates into CASSRSTGEAFF.

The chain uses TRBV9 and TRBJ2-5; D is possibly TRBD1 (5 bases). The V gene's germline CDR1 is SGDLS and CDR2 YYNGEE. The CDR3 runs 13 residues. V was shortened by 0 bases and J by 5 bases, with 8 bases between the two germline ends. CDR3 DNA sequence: TGTGCCAGCAGCGTAGGGGGCTGGGAGACCCAGTACTTC. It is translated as CASSVGGWETQYF.

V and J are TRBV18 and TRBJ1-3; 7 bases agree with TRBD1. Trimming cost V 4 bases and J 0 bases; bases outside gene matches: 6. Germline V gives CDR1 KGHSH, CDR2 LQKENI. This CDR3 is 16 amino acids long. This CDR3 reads CASSHNRGNSGNTIYF. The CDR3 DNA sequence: TGTGCCAGCTCACATAACAGGGGAAACTCTGGAAACACCATATATTTT.